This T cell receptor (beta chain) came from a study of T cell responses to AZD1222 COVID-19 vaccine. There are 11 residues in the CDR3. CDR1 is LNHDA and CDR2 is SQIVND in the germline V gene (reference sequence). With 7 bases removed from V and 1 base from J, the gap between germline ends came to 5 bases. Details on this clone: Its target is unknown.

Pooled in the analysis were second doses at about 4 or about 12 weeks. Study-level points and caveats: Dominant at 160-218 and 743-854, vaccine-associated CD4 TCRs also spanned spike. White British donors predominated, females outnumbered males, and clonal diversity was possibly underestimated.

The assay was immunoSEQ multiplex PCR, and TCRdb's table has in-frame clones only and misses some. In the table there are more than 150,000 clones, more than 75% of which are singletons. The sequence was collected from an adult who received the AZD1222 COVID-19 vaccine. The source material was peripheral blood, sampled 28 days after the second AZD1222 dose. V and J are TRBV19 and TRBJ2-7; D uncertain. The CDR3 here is CASIPSYEQYF. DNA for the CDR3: TGTGCCAGTATCCCTTCCTACGAGCAGTACTTC.